Given below is one T cell receptor beta chain in context. Its antigen remains unknown. Germline assignment: CDR1 LNHDA and CDR2 SQIVND (reference sequence). Deletions cut 6 bases from V and 4 bases from J, with 19 bases between. The CDR3 has 15 residues. Nominally healthy donors provided the samples, though records likely missed some immune exposures. With 60 Vbeta and 13 Jbeta primers, the PCR was carried out. Sequencing was performed with immunoSEQ multiplex PCR; in TCRdb, only in-frame clones are kept and a portion is missing. Of approximately 110,000 clones in the sample, more than 65% were seen once. This entry belongs to a study of cytomegalovirus exposure and HLA in healthy donors. Study-wide results and limits: With high specificity and sensitivity, the classifier reportedly diagnosed cytomegalovirus status. An apparent linkage of common viral pathogens to several of the most significant clusters emerged in a later analysis. Using a false discovery rate of 0.05, a later analysis showed that approximately 16,000 TCR beta sequences were associated with HLA alleles.

What was sequenced was PBMCs. The chain links TRBV19 to TRBJ2-7, with D perhaps TRBD1 (6 bases). The sequence was collected from a woman aged 60 to 75 in good health and CMV-seropositive. The chain's CDR3 is CASSPTRTATYEQYF. CDR3 bases: TGTGCCAGTAGCCCTACCCGGACAGCGACGTACGAGCAGTACTTC.